This T cell receptor beta chain was found in a study of OX40 agonist ivuxolimab in advanced cancers. Clones were read by immunoSEQ multiplex PCR, and TCRdb kept only the in-frame ones, dropping some. The table records just over 80,000 clones, roughly 84% of them present only once. The receptor was isolated from an adult with an advanced solid tumor such as melanoma, head and neck, liver or kidney cancer. This specimen consisted of CD4+ or CD8+ T cells sorted from blood, obtained in a trial of the OX40 agonist ivuxolimab.

In nucleotides, the CDR3 is TGCGCCAGCAGCTTGTACCAGAGGTCCGTGAACACTGAAGCTTTCTTT. As protein: CASSLYQRSVNTEAFF. The chain links TRBV5-1 to TRBJ1-1; D not certain. The V end lost 1 base, the J end lost 0 bases, and 13 bases lay between the germline ends. The CDR3 is 16 residues long. CDR1 and CDR2 (germline): SGHRS, YFSETQ.